Listed here are 26 T cell receptor beta chains from one sample, sequenced in a study of T-cell reconstitution after alpha-beta-depleted transplantation in children. It was with unique molecular identifiers that the TCRbeta library was prepared. TCRdb fed the PCR reads into MiXCR, producing one record per CDR3 protein. The table has about a million distinct CDR3 sequences, 25% to 35% seen once; the top ten hold roughly 27%. Source: PBMCs, mostly from graft donor cells, taken 360 days after TCRalphabeta/CD19-depleted stem cell transplant. These receptors came from a boy under two years old who had a stem cell transplant for SCID, so the T cells may come from the graft donor.

This clonotype was counted between two and nine times. The chain recombines TRBV12-3 or TRBV12-4 with TRBJ2-1; 10 nucleotides line up with TRBD2. CDR3 length equals 18 residues. Trimming took 2 bases from V and 0 from J; bases not matched to a gene: 7. CDR3 protein: CASSLRSGGSSSYNEQFF. CDR3 sequence (DNA): TGTGCCAGCAGTTTACGTAGCGGGGGGTCCAGCTCCTACAATGAGCAGTTCTTC.

The chain couples TRBV9 to TRBJ2-5; TRBD2 matches at 7 bases. Per germline, CDR1 SGDLS and CDR2 YYNGEE. The CDR3 consists of 16 residues. The J segment lost 2 bases and the V segment lost 0 bases, leaving 7 bases of the junction unmatched. Here the CDR3 DNA reads TGTGCCAGCAGCGTAGACGGCGGGGGACGACAAGAGACCCAGTACTTC. It encodes CASSVDGGGRQETQYF.

The chain has TRBV11-2 and TRBJ2-7; a weak D match, TRBD2 (5 bases). Deletions cut 5 bases from V and 4 bases from J, with 15 bases between. This CDR3 comprises 14 residues. Germline V gene sequence: CDR1 SGHAT, CDR2 FQNNGV. The CDR3 nucleotides are TGTGCCAGCAGCACCCGTTTGAGGGCTTACGAGCAGTACTTC. Translated: CASSTRLRAYEQYF.

The chain couples TRBV5-1 to TRBJ1-4; D unclear. Trimming left V 3 bases short and J 8 bases short, with 11 bases between. This CDR3 is 13 amino acids long. Germline CDR1 SGHRS, CDR2 YFSETQ. The CDR3 DNA follows: TGCGCCAGCAGCTACACGGCGGAGGAAAAACTGTTTTTT. Protein: CASSYTAEEKLFF.

J is TRBJ2-7 and V is TRBV12-3 or TRBV12-4, with D uncertain. CDR3 size: 15 residues. Deletions cut 2 bases from V and 3 bases from J, with 14 bases between. This chain's CDR3 is CASSLRPEKVYEQYF. CDR3 bases: TGTGCCAGCAGTTTACGTCCAGAGAAAGTCTACGAGCAGTACTTC.

This clonotype has just a few counts. The chain carries TRBV6-2 or TRBV6-3 and TRBJ2-1, with D unresolved. CDR1 is MNHEY, CDR2 SVGEGT, per germline. CDR3 length: 13 amino acids. Trimming shortened V by 7 bases and J by 3 bases, and 10 bases separated the two germline ends. For the CDR3, the DNA is TGTGCCAGCACCCCCCAAGACTACAATGAGCAGTTCTTC. It encodes CASTPQDYNEQFF.

Only a few counts were recorded for this clonotype. The chain links TRBV6-5 to TRBJ1-1; possibly TRBD1 for D (6 bases). In germline, CDR1 is MNHEY, CDR2 SVGAGI. The germline V and J ends were trimmed by 3 bases and 5 bases, with 16 bases remaining between them. This CDR3 is 15 amino acids long. The CDR3 spells CASSYGHPRGTEAFF. In DNA form, the CDR3 reads TGTGCCAGCAGTTATGGGCACCCGAGGGGGACTGAAGCTTTCTTT.

This chain links TRBV20-1 with TRBJ2-7; a weak D match, TRBD1 (6 bases). In germline, CDR1 is DFQATT, CDR2 SNEGSKA (reference sequence). V dropped 5 bases and J dropped 3 bases, with 8 bases sitting between them. CDR3 size: 11 residues. The CDR3 loop is CSALGGYEQYF. CDR3 in DNA: TGCAGTGCTTTAGGGGGCTACGAGCAGTACTTC.

The V call is TRBV7-9, the J call TRBJ1-1; 10 nucleotides match TRBD1. The trim removed 5 bases at V and 6 bases at J, leaving 6 bases unmatched. Germline V gene data show CDR1 as SEHNR and CDR2 as FQNEAQ (reference sequence). This CDR3 is 14 amino acids long. The CDR3: CASSTDRGISEAFF. The CDR3 region has the DNA TGTGCCAGCAGCACGGACAGGGGGATTTCTGAAGCTTTCTTT.

The rearrangement uses TRBV20-1 and TRBJ1-5; a possible D gene is TRBD1 (6 bases). Germline values: CDR1 DFQATT, CDR2 SNEGSKA (reference sequence). V gave up 3 bases and J gave up 2 bases, with 8 bases separating them. This CDR3 has 13 residues. Written as DNA, the CDR3 is TGCAGTGCTAGGAACAGGGGCAATCAGCCCCAGCATTTT. It yields the protein CSARNRGNQPQHF.

In DNA, the CDR3 is TGTGCCAGCTCAGGGGACGGATGGGGGGAGACCCAGTACTTC. Protein: CASSGDGWGETQYF. The J gene is TRBJ2-5, the V gene TRBV12-3 or TRBV12-4, with D possibly TRBD1 on 6 matching bases. The ends were cut back, 8 bases at V and 5 bases at J, with 18 bases in the middle. CDR3 size: 14 residues.

CDR3 sequence: CAISGGGQGDTQYF. CDR3 coding DNA: TGTGCCATCAGTGGGGGGGGCCAGGGGGATACGCAGTATTTT. V is TRBV10-3 and J is TRBJ2-3; the D gene is possibly TRBD2 (7 bases). Trimming took off 4 bases at V and 6 bases at J, with 14 bases between the two ends. Germline V gene lookup returns CDR1 ENHRY and CDR2 SYGVKD. CDR3 length: 14 residues.

This clonotype was found a few times. The rearrangement links TRBV4-1 to TRBJ2-2, with 9 bases fitting TRBD2. This CDR3 is built from 17 residues. V dropped 1 base and J dropped 4; count of bases not matched to a gene: 7. Germline V CDR1 and CDR2: MGHRA, YSYEKL. The CDR3 coding sequence is TGCGCCAGCAGCCAAGTGGTAGCGGGGGTGAGCACCGGGGAGCTGTTTTTT. Its translation is CASSQVVAGVSTGELFF.

The rearrangement links TRBV28 to TRBJ2-3, with TRBD2 as a possible D gene (6 bases). Germline CDR1 MDHEN, CDR2 SYDVKM. Trimming left V 5 bases short and J 0 bases short, with 15 bases between. The CDR3 has 16 amino acids. CDR3 sequence (DNA): TGTGCCAGCAGTCCTTTAGCGGCGAAAAGCACAGATACGCAGTATTTT. Amino acid sequence: CASSPLAAKSTDTQYF.

The V call is TRBV28, the J call TRBJ2-1; TRBD2 matches at 9 bases. J was trimmed by 3 bases and V by 3 bases; bases with no gene match: 6. Germline V gives CDR1 MDHEN, CDR2 SYDVKM. The CDR3 runs 16 residues. The CDR3 bases are TGTGCCAGCAGTTTTGTCGGCGGGGGGGGCTACAATGAGCAGTTCTTC. The encoded protein is CASSFVGGGGYNEQFF.

The chain carries TRBV28 and TRBJ2-3, with D unclear. Germline loops: CDR1 MDHEN, CDR2 SYDVKM. The CDR3 consists of 14 residues. V was pared by 3 bases and J by 8 bases, with 15 bases between. CDR3 protein: CASSFPPSQATQYF. DNA of the CDR3: TGTGCCAGCAGTTTTCCCCCCTCTCAGGCTACGCAGTATTTT. Full variable domain (rest looked up from reference TRBV28 and TRBJ2-3): DVKVTQSSRYLVKRTGEKVFLECVQDMDHENMFWYRQDPGLGLRLIYFSYDVKMKEKGDIPEGYSVSREKKERFSLILESASTNQTSMYLCASSFPPSQATQYFGPGTRLTVL.

This clonotype occurred a few times. V and J are TRBV6-1 and TRBJ2-1; 14 positions match TRBD2. Germline-derived CDR1 and CDR2 are MNHNS and SASEGT. V lost 6 bases and J lost 8; bases outside the gene matches: 12. This CDR3 has 17 amino acids. As DNA, the CDR3 is TGTGCCAGCAGCGAGAACCCCGGACTAGCGGGGGGAGATGAGCAGTTCTTC. This sequence encodes CASSENPGLAGGDEQFF.

The chain couples TRBV12-3 or TRBV12-4 to TRBJ1-5; 7 bases agree with TRBD1. Germline trimming cut 4 bases from V and 2 bases from J; bases unmatched to any gene: 8. CDR3 length: 16 residues. The CDR3 is CASSSYRGSGNQPQHF. The CDR3 coding sequence is TGTGCCAGCAGTTCGTACAGGGGAAGTGGCAATCAGCCCCAGCATTTT.

This clonotype has ten or more counts. The chain joins TRBV12-3 or TRBV12-4 to TRBJ2-3, with 7 nucleotides matching TRBD2. V shed 6 bases, J shed 5 bases, and the junction held 2 bases outside the gene matches. The CDR3 is made up of 12 amino acids. The CDR3 sequence is CASSLAVDTQYF. CDR3 coding DNA: TGTGCCAGCAGCCTAGCGGTAGATACGCAGTATTTT.

The genes are TRBV6-1 and TRBJ1-5; no clear D. V shed 6 bases and J shed 5 bases, with 11 bases lying between them. Germline-derived CDR1 and CDR2 are MNHNS and SASEGT. The length of the CDR3 is 13 residues. As DNA, the CDR3 is TGTGCCAGCAGGAAAGGGATAGATCAGCCCCAGCATTTT. Protein product: CASRKGIDQPQHF.

The genes are TRBV5-1 and TRBJ2-3, with D perhaps matching TRBD1 (6 bases). Trimming shortened V by 4 bases and J by 5 bases, and 14 bases separated the two germline ends. This CDR3 is built from 14 residues. The germline gives CDR1 SGHRS, CDR2 YFSETQ. In DNA form, the CDR3 reads TGCGCCAGCAGCGTGGGGGCTATAGTAGATACGCAGTATTTT. Amino acid sequence: CASSVGAIVDTQYF.

V gene TRBV5-5 combines with J gene TRBJ2-3, with a tentative D call TRBD1 (5 bases). This CDR3 region has 15 residues. The V gene lost 4 bases and the J gene lost 3 bases, with 15 bases spanning the gap. Germline CDR1 SGHKS, CDR2 YYEKEE (reference sequence). CDR3 protein: CASSPPVGATDTQYF. CDR3 bases: TGTGCCAGCAGCCCACCTGTAGGGGCGACAGATACGCAGTATTTT.

The chain carries TRBV20-1 and TRBJ2-7, with D possibly being TRBD1 (5 bases). Trimming took 2 bases from V and 2 from J, leaving 16 bases between them. Germline V gives CDR1 DFQATT, CDR2 SNEGSKA (reference sequence). The CDR3 runs 15 residues. The CDR3 DNA reads as TGCAGTGCTAGAAGTTCGACAGCTTTTCCCTACGAGCAGTACTTC. Translation gives CSARSSTAFPYEQYF.

The chain has TRBV7-9 and TRBJ2-7, with TRBD2 matching over 8 bases. CDR3 length: 14 amino acids. Germline V gene lookup returns CDR1 SEHNR and CDR2 FQNEAQ (reference sequence). Trimming took 5 bases from V and 7 from J; bases not matched to a gene: 10. The CDR3 DNA sequence: TGTGCCAGCAGCCCGTCGGGGGGGCGCGGGGAGCAGTACTTC. Its translation is CASSPSGGRGEQYF.

This chain connects TRBV12-5 to TRBJ2-7; the D gene is possibly TRBD1 (6 bases). V lost 0 bases, J lost 4 bases, and 16 bases lay in between. Per the germline V gene, CDR1 is LGHNT and CDR2 is FRNRAP. The CDR3 is 16 residues long. DNA of the CDR3: TGTGCTAGTGGTTTGGTACGGGACAACACGATTTACGAGCAGTACTTC. This codes for CASGLVRDNTIYEQYF.

As to this clonotype: The junction shows a germline mismatch at one end, possibly a read error. V gene TRBV23-1 combines with J gene TRBJ2-7; tentative D call: TRBD1 (6 bases). TRBV23-1 counts as an open reading frame of uncertain function. This CDR3 contains 11 residues. Here the CDR3 reads CARSSRGRVPF. Written as DNA, the CDR3 is TGCGCCAGGTCATCCAGGGGCCGGGTTCCTTTC.